The clone carrying this TCR beta chain was counted only a few times. Treg sorting used a CD4+CD25+CD127-/low gate. V was cut by 5 bases and J by 0 bases, with 9 bases left in between. Germline assignment: CDR1 SGHDT and CDR2 YYEEEE. The CDR3 sequence is 15 residues long. Constant-region reverse primers amplified full-length variable regions, followed by semi-nested Nested Universal Primer A PCR. Via MiXCR, TCRdb re-called the 5' RACE reads, giving one row per CDR3 protein. The table has tens of thousands of distinct CDR3 sequences, 26% seen once; the top ten hold roughly 2.2%. The chain employs TRBV5-6 and TRBJ2-6; D unclear. What was sequenced was tumor-infiltrating Tregs sorted from the breast tumor. This sequence was found in a female donor with breast cancer. The CDR3 sequence: CASRGTGSGANVLTF. The CDR3 nucleotides are TGTGCCAGCAGGGGCACCGGCTCTGGGGCCAACGTCCTGACTTTC.